This TCR beta chain derives from a study of blood T cell repertoires in COVID-19. Across the study: Samples taken during acute and convalescent COVID-19 were collected in the United States, Italy and Spain. T cells, B-cell-depleted T cells, or PBMCs supplied cDNA or gDNA.

Per the original data handling: The assay estimated nucleated cells by amplifying reference gene primers. Produced via immunoSEQ multiplex PCR; TCRdb's table is partial and in-frame only. The V and J calls and clone size are taken from that table; D and trimming were inferred from the DNA. Found here are 140,000 or so clones, 75% to 90% of them singletons; the top ten hold 3.5%. CDR3 length: 22 residues. This chain uses TRBV21-1 with TRBJ2-2; whether TRBD1, the table's D call, matches the DNA was not checked. TRBV21-1 is a recognized pseudogene. Sequencing input: peripheral blood. The receptor's source is a man in his 70s who had recovered from COVID-19. CDR3 DNA sequence: TGTGCCAGCAGCAAAGGAGGCCCCGGACAGGGGGCAGGTATCGCGAACACCGGGGAGCTGTTTTTT. This codes for CASSKGGPGQGAGIANTGELFF.